This paragraph covers one TCR beta chain sequence. Its antigen is currently unknown. The data belong to a study of T cell responses to AZD1222 COVID-19 vaccine. Notes on the study in general: Only 5 or 6 people who got AZD1222 tested seropositive at baseline. Reports say nearly half of spike-specific TCRs go after unmutated variant regions. Among vaccine-associated CD4 TCRs, coverage spanned spike, with dominance at 160-218 and 743-854.

The assay was immunoSEQ multiplex PCR, and TCRdb's table has in-frame clones only and misses some. The sample has 130,000 or so clones, 93% seen once. CDR3 length: 15 residues. The germline V gene has CDR1 KGHSH and CDR2 LQKENI. Trimming stripped 4 bases from V and 1 base from J, with 10 bases between. This receptor was identified in an adult in good health. This specimen consisted of peripheral blood, obtained on day 0 of AZD1222 vaccination. V is TRBV18 and J is TRBJ1-4; possibly TRBD1 for D (6 bases). The CDR3 spells CASSRQGKTNEKLFF. The CDR3 nucleotides read TGTGCCAGCTCACGGCAGGGGAAAACTAATGAAAAACTGTTTTTT. The full variable domain, completed using reference TRBV18 and TRBJ1-4, is NAGVMQNPRHLVRRRGQEARLRCSPMKGHSHVYWYRQLPEEGLKFMVYLQKENIIDESGMPKERFSAEFPKEGPSILRIQQVVRGDSAAYFCASSRQGKTNEKLFFGSGTQLSVL.